Following are 28 T cell receptor beta chains from one sample sequenced in a study of blood T cell repertoires in COVID-19. Sequencing used immunoSEQ multiplex PCR; TCRdb keeps in-frame clones, though not all of them. The sample lists about 6,000 clones; roughly 84% were seen once. Sequencing input: peripheral blood. These receptors all stem from a human donor in a cohort sampled during active COVID-19.

J is TRBJ2-7 and V is TRBV5-6; 11 nucleotides align to TRBD2. This CDR3 has 14 amino acids. The ends lost 4 bases at V and 7 bases at J; junction bases unmatched: 7. Germline values: CDR1 SGHDT, CDR2 YYEEEE. The CDR3 loop reads CASSLPGLAAEQYF. The DNA of the CDR3 is TGTGCCAGCAGCCTTCCGGGACTAGCGGCAGAGCAGTACTTC.

V usage is TRBV3-1 (or the pseudogene TRBV3-2) and J usage is TRBJ2-3, with D possibly being TRBD2 (5 bases). The germline CDR1 and CDR2 sequences are LGHDT and YNNKEL (reference sequence). Trimming shortened V by 2 bases and J by 0 bases, and 15 bases separated the two germline ends. This CDR3 is built from 17 residues. CDR3 in amino acids: CASSQFAGGFSTDTQYF. In nucleotides, the CDR3 is TGTGCCAGCAGCCAATTCGCGGGCGGTTTTAGCACAGATACGCAGTATTTT.

In this sample, this clone turned up a few times. The J gene is TRBJ1-1, the V gene TRBV5-4, with TRBD1 matching 7 bases. After removal of 3 bases from V and 0 bases from J, the junction contained 2 bases not matched to a gene. Germline V gives CDR1 SGHNT, CDR2 YYREEE (reference sequence). CDR3 size: 14 residues. CDR3 DNA: TGTGCCAGCAGCTGGCAGGGGGTGAACACTGAAGCTTTCTTT. It encodes CASSWQGVNTEAFF. Full variable domain (remainder filled in from reference TRBV5-4 and TRBJ1-1): ETGVTQSPTHLIKTRGQQVTLRCSSQSGHNTVSWYQQALGQGPQFIFQYYREEENGRGNFPPRFSGLQFPNYSSELNVNALELDDSALYLCASSWQGVNTEAFFGQGTRLTVV.

The CDR3 nucleotides read TGCAGCGTGGGGGAGGGGAACACTGAAGCTTTCTTT. This gives the protein CSVGEGNTEAFF. The chain uses TRBV29-1 and TRBJ1-1; possibly TRBD1 for D (5 bases). Germline V gene lookup returns CDR1 SQVTM and CDR2 ANQGSEA. The CDR3 has 12 residues. Trimming removed 6 bases at V and 1 base at J, with 9 bases between.

The CDR3 DNA is TGTGCCACCAGCAGAGATCAAGTTAGCTCCTACGAGCAGTACTTC. Amino acid sequence: CATSRDQVSSYEQYF. This sequence joins TRBV15 and TRBJ2-7; D unresolved. V shed 0 bases and J shed 0 bases, with 9 bases lying between them. Germline CDR1 reads LNHNV; CDR2 reads YYDKDF (reference sequence). The CDR3 covers 15 residues.

The chain recombines TRBV7-3 with TRBJ1-1; D remains unclear. Germline CDR1 reads SGHTA; CDR2 reads FQGTGA. There are 13 residues in the CDR3. V was pared by 6 bases and J by 4 bases, with 12 bases between. The CDR3 DNA follows: TGTGCCAGCAGGCGAGCGGGAGCCACTGAAGCTTTCTTT. Its protein product is CASRRAGATEAFF.

V is TRBV6-2 or TRBV6-3 and J is TRBJ2-2; the match to TRBD2 covers 11 bases. The germline gives CDR1 MNHEY, CDR2 SVGEGT. CDR3 length: 20 amino acids. The J segment lost 7 bases and the V segment lost 7 bases, leaving 23 bases of the junction unmatched. CDR3 protein: CASIPSAASGRTLSGGELFF. DNA of the CDR3: TGTGCCAGCATCCCCTCAGCAGCTAGCGGGAGGACCCTATCGGGCGGGGAGCTGTTTTTT.

This clone was seen a handful of times. V is TRBV27 and J is TRBJ2-7; D not certain. There are 13 residues in the CDR3. V was shortened by 4 bases and J by 5 bases, with 12 bases between the two germline ends. In germline, CDR1 is MNHEY, CDR2 SMNVEV (reference sequence). This CDR3 is CASSSPPYDEQYF. The CDR3 DNA follows: TGTGCCAGCAGTTCCCCGCCCTACGACGAGCAGTACTTC.

The V call is TRBV9, the J call TRBJ1-3; the match to TRBD1 covers 7 bases. Germline lookup yields CDR1 SGDLS and CDR2 YYNGEE. The CDR3 sequence is 15 residues long. V was clipped by 4 bases and J by 3 bases; unmatched bases: 7. CDR3 DNA sequence: TGTGCCAGCAGCCACGGGGCAGGGGGTGGAAACACCATATATTTT. Protein product: CASSHGAGGGNTIYF.

The V call is TRBV25-1, the J call TRBJ1-1; a weak D match, TRBD1 (5 bases). The length of the CDR3 is 14 residues. V was pared by 3 bases and J by 6 bases, with 14 bases between. The germline V gene encodes CDR1 MGHDK and CDR2 SYGVNS. The DNA for the CDR3 is TGTGCCAGCAGTGACCGGGGGTTTGGTGCTGAAGCTTTCTTT. This encodes CASSDRGFGAEAFF.

V is TRBV7-3 and J is TRBJ2-1; weak D call: TRBD2 (5 bases). The CDR3 spans 13 residues. V was cut by 1 base and J by 9 bases, with 10 bases left in between. Germline V gene sequence: CDR1 SGHTA, CDR2 FQGTGA. The CDR3 spells CASSLIPAGEQFF. In nucleotides, the CDR3 is TGTGCCAGCAGCTTAATACCGGCGGGTGAGCAGTTCTTC.

The V call is TRBV11-2, the J call TRBJ1-4; 7 positions match TRBD1. CDR3 length: 16 amino acids. CDR1 is SGHAT and CDR2 is FQNNGV in the germline V gene. V was clipped by 5 bases and J by 4 bases; unmatched bases: 10. This CDR3 is CASSRTGTAYNEKLFF. The CDR3 DNA sequence: TGTGCCAGCAGCCGAACCGGGACAGCTTATAATGAAAAACTGTTTTTT.

This chain links TRBV7-9 with TRBJ2-2; D call uncertain. The length of the CDR3 is 14 residues. Trimming took off 5 bases at V and 5 bases at J, with 12 bases between the two ends. Germline CDR1 and CDR2: SEHNR and FQNEAQ (reference sequence). CDR3 amino acids: CASSNPVRTGELFF. The DNA for the CDR3 is TGTGCCAGCAGCAACCCCGTGAGAACCGGGGAGCTGTTTTTT.

The chain joins TRBV27 to TRBJ2-1; perhaps TRBD2 as D (5 bases). This CDR3 comprises 14 residues. V was shortened by 2 bases and J by 8 bases, with 13 bases between the two germline ends. In germline, CDR1 is MNHEY, CDR2 SMNVEV (reference sequence). CDR3 bases: TGTGCCAGCAGTTTAGGCCTAGCTGGGGATGAGCAGTTCTTC. Its translation: CASSLGLAGDEQFF.

The V call is TRBV5-1, the J call TRBJ2-2, with D possibly TRBD1 on 5 matching bases. CDR3 length equals 15 residues. Germline V CDR1 and CDR2: SGHRS, YFSETQ. V lost 2 bases and J 8 bases, leaving 16 bases between the germline ends. The CDR3: CASSFQGRFEGELFF. The CDR3 coding sequence is TGCGCCAGCAGCTTCCAGGGTCGATTTGAAGGGGAGCTGTTTTTT.

V gene TRBV30 combines with J gene TRBJ1-5; D is perhaps TRBD1 (5 bases). In germline, CDR1 is GTSNPN, CDR2 SVGIG (reference sequence). The CDR3 length is 15 residues. V shed 2 bases and J shed 4 bases, with 15 bases lying between them. Here the CDR3 reads CAWSLTAGGNQPQHF. The CDR3 DNA follows: TGTGCCTGGAGTCTAACGGCCGGGGGAAATCAGCCCCAGCATTTT.

The chain has TRBV6-1 and TRBJ2-3, with unresolved D. V was pared by 2 bases and J by 2 bases, with 5 bases between. In germline, CDR1 is MNHNS, CDR2 SASEGT. The CDR3 is 13 residues long. CDR3: CASSESVTDTQYF. The CDR3 DNA sequence: TGTGCCAGCAGTGAATCAGTCACAGATACGCAGTATTTT.

V is TRBV5-1 and J is TRBJ2-1, with D maybe TRBD2 (6 bases). CDR3 size: 15 residues. Looked up from germline, CDR1 is SGHRS and CDR2 is YFSETQ. V was cut by 4 bases and J by 4 bases, with 15 bases left in between. The CDR3 DNA reads TGCGCCAGCAGCGTTAGCGGTTCAGAATACAATGAGCAGTTCTTC. It is translated as CASSVSGSEYNEQFF.

V usage is TRBV5-8 and J usage is TRBJ2-5, with TRBD1 matching over 7 bases. The CDR3 consists of 13 residues. Germline V CDR1 and CDR2: SGHTS, YDEGEE. Trimming took 4 bases from V and 3 from J; bases not matched to a gene: 3. CDR3 region: CASSRDSEETQYF. CDR3 in DNA: TGTGCCAGCAGCAGGGACAGCGAAGAGACCCAGTACTTC.

This clone appeared a single time. This chain uses TRBV9 with TRBJ2-7, with TRBD1 identical over 8 bases. Trimming cost V 3 bases and J 0 bases; bases outside gene matches: 8. The CDR3 runs 16 residues. Germline V lookup: CDR1 SGDLS, CDR2 YYNGEE. Written as DNA, the CDR3 is TGTGCCAGCAGCGGGCGGACAGGGAGAGGCTCCTACGAGCAGTACTTC. This encodes CASSGRTGRGSYEQYF.

J is TRBJ2-1 and V is TRBV3-1 (or the pseudogene TRBV3-2); TRBD2 agrees at 14 bases. The CDR3 runs 19 residues. V lost 0 bases, J lost 3 bases, and 7 bases stayed unmatched. CDR1 and CDR2 (germline): LGHDT, YNNKEL (reference sequence). CDR3 region: CASSQDTGTSGSSYNEQFF. In DNA, the CDR3 is TGTGCCAGCAGCCAAGACACCGGGACTAGCGGGAGTAGCTACAATGAGCAGTTCTTC.

This clone was observed once. This chain links TRBV10-3 with TRBJ2-7; TRBD1 might be the D (5 bases). Germline values: CDR1 ENHRY, CDR2 SYGVKD. V gave up 3 bases and J gave up 0 bases, with 9 bases separating them. This CDR3 has 14 residues. The CDR3 loop is CAISDRVLSYEQYF. Here the CDR3 DNA reads TGTGCCATCAGTGACAGGGTCCTCTCCTACGAGCAGTACTTC.

The chain combines TRBV7-2 with TRBJ2-1; 7 nucleotides agree with TRBD2. The CDR3 covers 17 residues. CDR1 and CDR2 (germline): SGHTA, FQGNSA. The V gene end was trimmed by 0 bases and the J gene end by 7 bases; junction bases not matched to a gene: 12. CDR3 DNA sequence: TGTGCCAGCAGCTTAGCGTCCCGCGGGAGAAAGGGTAATGAGCAGTTCTTC. This translates into CASSLASRGRKGNEQFF. The variable domain in full, completed from reference TRBV7-2 and TRBJ2-1, reads GAGVSQSPSNKVTEKGKDVELRCDPISGHTALYWYRQSLGQGLEFLIYFQGNSAPDKSGLPSDRFSAERTGGSVSTLTIQRTQQEDSAVYLCASSLASRGRKGNEQFFGPGTRLTVL.

This clone was observed a handful of times. The rearrangement joins TRBV7-9 to TRBJ1-6; 10 bases map to TRBD1. The CDR3 totals 16 residues. Per the germline V gene, CDR1 is SEHNR and CDR2 is FQNEAQ (reference sequence). J lost 4 bases, V lost 5 bases, and 5 bases had no gene match. CDR3 nucleotides: TGTGCCAGCAGCCAGGGACAGGGGTTTTATAATTCACCCCTCCACTTT. Translated, it gives CASSQGQGFYNSPLHF.

This sequence joins TRBV27 and TRBJ2-7, with 12 bases that match TRBD2. V lost 6 bases, J lost 7 bases, and 10 bases stayed unmatched. Looked up from germline, CDR1 is MNHEY and CDR2 is SMNVEV (reference sequence). This CDR3 is 15 amino acids long. The CDR3 DNA sequence: TGTGCCAGCAGCCGGGCTAGCGGGAGGGATTCTGAGCAGTACTTC. It codes for CASSRASGRDSEQYF.

Only a few counts were recorded for this clone. The chain uses TRBV6-1 and TRBJ1-6; 9 nucleotides match TRBD1. The CDR3 covers 18 residues. The junction had 7 bases not matched to a gene; V was cut back by 2 bases and J by 2 bases. The germline gives CDR1 MNHNS, CDR2 SASEGT. CDR3 DNA sequence: TGTGCCAGCAGTGAACGGTACAGGGGGCCGGCCTATAATTCACCCCTCCACTTT. Translated, it gives CASSERYRGPAYNSPLHF.

This rearrangement joins TRBV6-5 to TRBJ2-2, with 8 bases identical to TRBD1. CDR3 length equals 14 residues. Trimming at V came to 7 bases and at J to 7 bases, leaving 8 bases not matched to a gene. Per germline, CDR1 MNHEY and CDR2 SVGAGI. The CDR3 DNA reads TGTGCCAGCAACCCCAGGGGGCGAAACGGGGAGCTGTTTTTT. Protein sequence: CASNPRGRNGELFF.

This clone came up a few times. V usage is TRBV19 and J usage is TRBJ1-5; D may be TRBD1 (6 bases). CDR3 length: 19 amino acids. Per germline, CDR1 LNHDA and CDR2 SQIVND (reference sequence). V gave up 2 bases and J gave up 6 bases, with 26 bases separating them. CDR3 in amino acids: CASSIRRSGSGRGTQPQHF. The CDR3 nucleotides read TGTGCCAGTAGTATAAGGAGGTCGGGGTCGGGCAGGGGAACTCAGCCCCAGCATTTT.